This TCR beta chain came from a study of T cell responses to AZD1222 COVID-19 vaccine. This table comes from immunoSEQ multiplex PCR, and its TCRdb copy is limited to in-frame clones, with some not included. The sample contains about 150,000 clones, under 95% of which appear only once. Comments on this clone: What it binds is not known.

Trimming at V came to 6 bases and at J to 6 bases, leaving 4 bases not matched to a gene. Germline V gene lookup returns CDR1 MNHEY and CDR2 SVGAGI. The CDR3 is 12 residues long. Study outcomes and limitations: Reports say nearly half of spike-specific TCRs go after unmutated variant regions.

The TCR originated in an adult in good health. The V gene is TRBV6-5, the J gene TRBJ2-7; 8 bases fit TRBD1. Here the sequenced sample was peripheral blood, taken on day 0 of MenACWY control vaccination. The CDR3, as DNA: TGTGCCAGCAGCCGGGACAGGAGCGAGCAGTACTTC. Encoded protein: CASSRDRSEQYF.